This entry lists 28 T cell receptor beta chains sequenced from one sample in a study of T cells after somatic rescue of genetic block. The assay was immunoSEQ multiplex PCR, and TCRdb's table has in-frame clones only and misses some. This table holds more than 65,000 clones, more than 75% found once. Material: peripheral blood mononuclear cells (PBMCs). These receptor sequences come from a young man.

Turning to this clone: A junction end diverges from the germline sequence, so it may reflect a read error. This rearrangement joins TRBV4-1 to TRBJ1-2, with a possible D match to TRBD1 (5 bases). CDR3 size: 15 residues. Germline CDR1 MGHRA, CDR2 YSYEKL. CDR3 nucleotides: TGCGTCAGCAGCCAAGATGGGGACCTGGGATATGGCTACACCTTC. This translates into CVSSQDGDLGYGYTF.

CDR3 in amino acids: CASSLDTDRGPYGYTF. CDR3 DNA sequence: TGTGCCAGCAGCTTGGATACGGACAGGGGGCCCTATGGCTACACCTTC. V usage is TRBV7-9 and J usage is TRBJ1-2, with 11 bases that match TRBD1. Germline CDR1 is SEHNR and CDR2 is FQNEAQ (reference sequence). CDR3 length: 16 amino acids. V was pared by 3 bases and J by 4 bases, with 7 bases of the junction left unmatched.

A few counts support this clone. The gene calls are TRBV5-1 and TRBJ2-7, with D perhaps matching TRBD1 (5 bases). Trimming took off 4 bases at V and 4 bases at J, with 9 bases between the two ends. The CDR3 length is 12 residues. CDR1 is SGHRS, CDR2 YFSETQ, per germline. Written as DNA, the CDR3 is TGCGCCAGCAGCACGCAGGGTTACGAGCAGTACTTC. Translation: CASSTQGYEQYF.

The chain couples TRBV7-2 to TRBJ2-5; 11 bases are shared with TRBD2. The CDR3 is 15 amino acids. V shed 4 bases, J shed 2 bases, and the junction held 3 bases outside the gene matches. CDR1 is SGHTA, CDR2 FQGNSA, per germline. The CDR3 region is CASSWSSGRQETQYF. CDR3 DNA: TGTGCCAGCAGCTGGTCTAGCGGGAGGCAAGAGACCCAGTACTTC.

The gene calls are TRBV9 and TRBJ1-5; D possibly corresponds to TRBD1 (5 bases). The V and J ends lost 0 bases and 1 base respectively, with 5 bases between them. This CDR3 contains 14 residues. The V gene's germline CDR1 is SGDLS and CDR2 YYNGEE. CDR3 in DNA: TGTGCCAGCAGCGTAGGGGACAGCAATCAGCCCCAGCATTTT. Protein: CASSVGDSNQPQHF.

V gene TRBV20-1 combines with J gene TRBJ2-1; no reliable D call. CDR1 DFQATT and CDR2 SNEGSKA come from the germline V gene (reference sequence). The CDR3 consists of 10 residues. Trimming left V 5 bases short and J 5 bases short, with 4 bases between. The CDR3 DNA reads TGCAGTGCTGGTCACAATGAGCAGTTCTTC. It encodes CSAGHNEQFF.

In DNA, the CDR3 is TGTGCCACCAGCAGATCCCGGGGCTTATACAATGAGCAGTTCTTC. Translation gives CATSRSRGLYNEQFF. The chain employs TRBV15 and TRBJ2-1, with D perhaps matching TRBD1 or TRBD2 (5 bases each). The CDR3 covers 15 residues. The germline V and J ends were trimmed by 2 bases and 4 bases, with 12 bases remaining between them. Germline V gene lookup returns CDR1 LNHNV and CDR2 YYDKDF (reference sequence).

This rearrangement joins TRBV4-2 to TRBJ2-7; no definite D call. Germline CDR1 LGHNA, CDR2 YNFKEQ. The ends were cut back, 0 bases at V and 0 bases at J, with 12 bases in the middle. The CDR3 is 16 amino acids. The CDR3 loop is CASSQDLVANSYEQYF. For the CDR3, the DNA is TGTGCCAGCAGCCAAGATCTGGTCGCAAACTCCTACGAGCAGTACTTC.

The genes are TRBV11-2 and TRBJ2-1; TRBD2 agrees at 8 bases. This CDR3 comprises 16 residues. Germline lookup yields CDR1 SGHAT and CDR2 FQNNGV. Trimming at V came to 1 base and at J to 9 bases, leaving 11 bases not matched to a gene. CDR3 nucleotides: TGTGCCAGCAGCTTAGTCGGGAGGGCCCGATGGGGTGAGCAGTTCTTC. It yields the protein CASSLVGRARWGEQFF.

CDR3 residues: CASSPLSSGSTNEQFF. Here the CDR3 DNA reads TGTGCCAGCAGCCCCCTCTCGAGCGGAAGCACCAATGAGCAGTTCTTC. This rearrangement joins TRBV9 to TRBJ2-1, with D possibly TRBD2 on 5 matching bases. Germline values: CDR1 SGDLS, CDR2 YYNGEE. V was trimmed by 4 bases and J by 6 bases, leaving 20 bases between them. The CDR3 contains 16 residues.

This sequence joins TRBV7-8 and TRBJ2-7; TRBD1 or TRBD2 may be the D gene (5 bases each). The V end lost 3 bases, the J end lost 2 bases, and 20 bases lay between the germline ends. Germline values: CDR1 SGHVS, CDR2 FQNEAQ. The CDR3 runs to 17 residues. CDR3 protein: CASSLARGGNEPYEQYF. CDR3 coding DNA: TGTGCCAGCAGCTTGGCCCGGGGCGGCAACGAACCCTACGAGCAGTACTTC.

The V and J genes are TRBV5-4 and TRBJ2-3, with D possibly TRBD2 on 5 matching bases. Germline V gives CDR1 SGHNT, CDR2 YYREEE (reference sequence). The CDR3 has 16 residues. Trimming took off 0 bases at V and 8 bases at J, with 19 bases between the two ends. Written as DNA, the CDR3 is TGTGCCAGCAGCTTGGCCTCGGTGACTAAACGGGGTACGCAGTATTTT. This codes for CASSLASVTKRGTQYF.

This clone was recorded only once. This chain uses TRBV6-6 with TRBJ2-1; D uncertain. Germline V CDR1 and CDR2: MNHNY, SVGAGI (reference sequence). The CDR3 runs 13 residues. V gave up 0 bases and J gave up 14 bases, with 14 bases separating them. CDR3 sequence: CASSYSWIRMEFF. Written as DNA, the CDR3 is TGTGCCAGCAGTTACTCGTGGATCCGTATGGAGTTCTTC.

The chain recombines TRBV6-5 with TRBJ2-7; D is undetermined. V was pared by 5 bases and J by 4 bases, with 12 bases between. This CDR3 region has 13 residues. CDR1 is MNHEY and CDR2 is SVGAGI in the germline V gene. The CDR3 sequence is CASSRQVDYEQYF. The CDR3 DNA sequence: TGTGCCAGCAGTCGGCAGGTGGATTACGAGCAGTACTTC.

This chain joins TRBV4-1 and TRBJ2-3; TRBD2 matches at 11 bases. Germline CDR1 MGHRA, CDR2 YSYEKL. The J segment lost 5 bases and the V segment lost 2 bases, leaving 12 bases of the junction unmatched. The CDR3 loop spans 18 amino acids. In DNA, the CDR3 is TGCGCCAGCAGCCAACATATTGTTAGCGGGGGGGCGGGAGATACGCAGTATTTT. Translated, it gives CASSQHIVSGGAGDTQYF.

This chain joins TRBV7-6 and TRBJ2-1; 14 bases fit TRBD2. Germline values: CDR1 SGHVS, CDR2 FNYEAQ. With 3 bases clipped from V and 10 bases from J, the junction kept 5 bases outside the gene matches. The CDR3 runs 15 residues. In DNA form, the CDR3 reads TGTGCCAGCAGCTTTGGACTAGCGGGGGGCAGGGAGCAGTTCTTC. It specifies CASSFGLAGGREQFF.

The gene calls are TRBV2 and TRBJ1-2; tentatively, D is TRBD1 (6 bases). The CDR3 is 18 residues long. CDR1 is SNHLY, CDR2 FYNNEI, per germline. With 4 bases removed from V and 8 bases from J, the gap between germline ends came to 29 bases. CDR3 sequence reads: CASSGYQGWNREGTGYTF. The CDR3 region has the DNA TGTGCCAGCAGTGGCTACCAGGGGTGGAACAGGGAGGGGACGGGCTACACCTTC.

V usage is TRBV27 and J usage is TRBJ2-1; 8 nucleotides align to TRBD2. J gave up 2 bases and V 8 bases, and 8 bases lay outside the gene matches. The CDR3 consists of 15 residues. From germline, CDR1 is MNHEY and CDR2 SMNVEV (reference sequence). This CDR3 is CASGTASGPYNEQFF. The CDR3 nucleotides read TGTGCCAGCGGGACCGCTAGCGGGCCCTACAATGAGCAGTTCTTC.

The rearrangement links TRBV5-1 to TRBJ2-2; 10 nucleotides match TRBD2. The germline V gene encodes CDR1 SGHRS and CDR2 YFSETQ. CDR3 length equals 15 residues. J gave up 3 bases and V 4 bases, and 3 bases lay outside the gene matches. CDR3 sequence (DNA): TGCGCCAGCAGCCTTAGCGGGGGGCACACCGGGGAGCTGTTTTTT. It yields the protein CASSLSGGHTGELFF.

The V and J genes are TRBV6-1 and TRBJ2-1; TRBD2 agrees at 13 bases. V dropped 6 bases and J dropped 8; count of bases not matched to a gene: 7. Germline V lookup: CDR1 MNHNS, CDR2 SASEGT. The CDR3 loop spans 15 amino acids. The CDR3 sequence is CASRPGLAGRDEQFF. The CDR3 DNA reads as TGTGCCAGCAGACCGGGACTAGCGGGGAGGGATGAGCAGTTCTTC.

In this sample, this clone turned up once. This rearrangement joins TRBV14 to TRBJ1-3; the D is unclear. Germline CDR1 and CDR2: SGHDN and FVKESK. Trimming left V 1 base short and J 0 bases short, with 16 bases between. The CDR3 runs to 18 residues. CDR3: CASSQVYGKINSGNTIYF. The CDR3 bases are TGTGCCAGCAGCCAAGTTTACGGGAAGATTAACTCTGGAAACACCATATATTTT.

The CDR3 bases are TGTGCCAGCAGCCCTTCCCTAGCGGAAGAGACCCAGTACTTC. This codes for CASSPSLAEETQYF. The chain has TRBV7-9 and TRBJ2-5, with 7 bases that match TRBD2. This CDR3 contains 14 residues. After removal of 5 bases from V and 3 bases from J, the junction contained 6 bases not matched to a gene. Germline V CDR1 and CDR2: SEHNR, FQNEAQ (reference sequence). The full variable domain, rest sourced from reference TRBV7-9 and TRBJ2-5, is DTGVSQNPRHKITKRGQNVTFRCDPISEHNRLYWYRQTLGQGPEFLTYFQNEAQLEKSRLLSDRFSAERPKGSFSTLEIQRTEQGDSAMYLCASSPSLAEETQYFGPGTRLLVL.

This chain joins TRBV19 and TRBJ2-5; 12 bases are a match to TRBD2. Germline V gene sequence: CDR1 LNHDA, CDR2 SQIVND (reference sequence). Trimming took 5 bases from V and 1 from J; bases not matched to a gene: 11. The CDR3 is 18 residues long. The CDR3 region has the DNA TGTGCCAGTAGTCCCTGGAGACTAGCGGGAGCCATCCAAGAGACCCAGTACTTC. It translates to CASSPWRLAGAIQETQYF.

The chain carries TRBV28 and TRBJ1-4; D is ambiguous. This CDR3 contains 15 residues. V was trimmed by 6 bases and J by 0 bases, leaving 11 bases between them. Germline assignment: CDR1 MDHEN and CDR2 SYDVKM. As DNA, the CDR3 is TGTGCCAGCAGCTCGCCGACAACAACTAATGAAAAACTGTTTTTT. Translation gives CASSSPTTTNEKLFF.

The chain joins TRBV11-2 to TRBJ1-1; no clear D gene. Germline V gives CDR1 SGHAT, CDR2 FQNNGV. Trimming cost V 2 bases and J 5 bases, with 9 bases left between them. The CDR3 has 13 amino acids. The CDR3 DNA sequence: TGTGCCAGCAGCTTAAGTTGGGGAACTGAAGCTTTCTTT. It yields the protein CASSLSWGTEAFF.

J is TRBJ2-5 and V is TRBV5-6; no clear D. V was shortened by 7 bases and J by 2 bases, with 12 bases between the two germline ends. CDR3 length equals 13 residues. Germline V gene data show CDR1 as SGHDT and CDR2 as YYEEEE. This CDR3 is CASQEWNQETQYF. The CDR3 DNA is TGTGCCAGCCAGGAGTGGAATCAAGAGACCCAGTACTTC.

The chain recombines TRBV18 with TRBJ2-2; maybe TRBD1 (5 bases). This CDR3 contains 14 residues. Trimming took off 4 bases at V and 4 bases at J, with 10 bases between the two ends. Germline lookup yields CDR1 KGHSH and CDR2 LQKENI. For the CDR3, the DNA is TGTGCCAGCTCACGACCCAGGGTCACCGGGGAGCTGTTTTTT. As protein: CASSRPRVTGELFF.

The chain recombines TRBV7-9 with TRBJ2-7; D perhaps matches TRBD1 (6 bases). Trimming took 5 bases from V and 5 from J, leaving 13 bases between them. CDR3 size: 13 residues. CDR1 is SEHNR, CDR2 FQNEAQ, per germline (reference sequence). The CDR3 bases are TGTGCCAGCAGCAACGGACAGTACAACGAGCAGTACTTC. Translated: CASSNGQYNEQYF.